Below, 3 T cell receptor beta chains from the same sample are listed, as sequenced in a study of cytomegalovirus exposure and HLA in healthy donors. Primers: 60 Vbeta forward and 13 Jbeta reverse. Method: immunoSEQ multiplex PCR; TCRdb's copy keeps in-frame clones and lacks some. The sample records about 180,000 clones, 75% to 85% being singletons. Sequenced sample: PBMCs. These receptors were collected from a woman aged 25 to 39 in good health and CMV-seropositive.

Remarks on this clone: A clone one base away is much larger, so this may be a read error. The CDR3 is CASSQGYEQYF. The CDR3 nucleotides read TGTGCCAGCAGTCAGGGTTACGAGCAGTACTTC. The chain couples TRBV27 to TRBJ2-7; D is perhaps TRBD1 (5 bases). V dropped 5 bases and J dropped 4 bases, with 6 bases sitting between them. This CDR3 has 11 amino acids. CDR1 and CDR2 (germline): MNHEY, SMNVEV (reference sequence).

This clone was detected only a few times. This chain connects TRBV19 to TRBJ1-2, with D perhaps TRBD1 (6 bases). The CDR3 runs 12 residues. Trimming removed 5 bases at V and 4 bases at J, with 8 bases between. Germline V gene lookup returns CDR1 LNHDA and CDR2 SQIVND (reference sequence). In DNA, the CDR3 is TGTGCCAGTAGTCGGACAGTCTATGGCTACACCTTC. This encodes CASSRTVYGYTF.

The gene calls are TRBV6-5 and TRBJ1-2, with 9 bases that match TRBD1. Germline lookup yields CDR1 MNHEY and CDR2 SVGAGI. Trimming at V came to 5 bases and at J to 4 bases, leaving 5 bases not matched to a gene. There are 14 residues in the CDR3. The CDR3 bases are TGTGCCAGCAGTGATCTGGACAGGGGCTATGGCTACACCTTC. Encoded protein: CASSDLDRGYGYTF.